This T cell receptor (beta chain) was sequenced during a study of T-cell reconstitution after alpha-beta-depleted transplantation in children. Unique molecular identifiers were incorporated into the prepared TCRbeta library. Each CDR3 protein is one row after TCRdb ran MiXCR on the PCR reads. Of about 580,000 distinct CDR3 sequences listed, 20% to 25% are singletons. Germline V CDR1 and CDR2: DFQATT, SNEGSKA (reference sequence). V dropped 0 bases and J dropped 0 bases, with 12 bases sitting between them. CDR3 length: 16 residues. This clonotype has ten or more counts. Its cognate antigen is unknown. Findings of the study overall: Expanded graft clones, several hundred of them, were reportedly the source of alpha-beta T cells about two months after transplant. When one year had passed after transplant, most T-cell counts and diversity came from newly produced T cells.

The sample here was PBMCs, mostly from graft donor cells, taken 360 days after TCRalphabeta/CD19-depleted stem cell transplant. The V call is TRBV20-1, the J call TRBJ1-3, with a weak D call TRBD1 (5 bases). The TCR was taken from a boy younger than two who had a stem cell transplant for acute myeloid leukemia, so the T cells may come from the graft donor. As DNA, the CDR3 is TGCAGTGCTAGAGACCCCGGGCAGGGCTCTGGAAACACCATATATTTT. This codes for CSARDPGQGSGNTIYF.